This entry concerns a single T cell receptor beta chain. This entry is derived from a study of blood T cell dynamics during melanoma immunotherapy. Time point noted: week 3, after first cycle of checkpoint inhibitor. Prior systemic cancer therapy, immunosuppressant use and other active malignancies excluded patients. A fixed DNA input of around 0.35 ug was used per bulk PBMC sample. Libraries were prepared by immunoSEQ multiplex PCR; TCRdb keeps only in-frame clonotypes and omits some of them. The sample has approximately 16,000 clones, 90% to 95% seen once. The CDR3 covers 14 residues. V was pared by 0 bases and J by 5 bases, with 11 bases between. The germline V gene encodes CDR1 SGDLS and CDR2 YYNGEE.

Sequences were derived from blood, sampled from a patient treated with checkpoint blockade. The clonotype was recovered from a human donor with melanoma. V usage is TRBV9 and J usage is TRBJ1-1; no firm D call. Written as DNA, the CDR3 is TGTGCCAGCAGCGTAGGTCCCCGAGGGACTGAAGCTTTCTTT. It is translated as CASSVGPRGTEAFF.